This is a list of T cell receptor beta chains from one sample in a study of blood T cells in healthy people across ages. TCRdb re-derived calls from the 5' RACE reads in MiXCR, one entry per CDR3 protein. Seen here are about a million distinct CDR3 sequences, 51% observed once, and the top ten hold about 21%. Sequencing was performed on blood. The receptors shown here come from a woman aged 60 to 75 in good health. Both conserved end residues are part of each CDR3. Fields, in order: clone size, D gene, V gene, CDR3 length, J gene, CDR3 DNA, CDR3 protein. D genes are given only for firm matches. Size is omitted from some rows. Given values are once, few, many or a class for expanded clones.

NA,TRBD1,TRBV20-1,14,TRBJ2-5,TGCAGTGCTAATCGCCGGGACAGGGGCTACGGGCAGTACTTC,CSANRRDRGYGQYF
NA,NA,TRBV5-1,14,TRBJ2-1,TGCGCCAGCAGCTTGGCCAATGAGCCCGGTGAGCAGTTCTTC,CASSLANEPGEQFF
NA,NA,TRBV12-3/TRBV12-4,11,TRBJ2-7,TGTGCCAGCAGCCATCACAATGAGCAGTACTTC,CASSHHNEQYF
NA,NA,TRBV4-3,18,TRBJ2-1,TGCGCCAGCAGCCAAGCCGGCCAAGTCGTCCCCGTCTACAATGAGCAGTTCTTC,CASSQAGQVVPVYNEQFF
few,NA,TRBV30,11,TRBJ2-7,TGTGCCTGGATTTCCGGCTACGAGCAGTACTTC,CAWISGYEQYF
NA,TRBD1,TRBV12-3/TRBV12-4,11,TRBJ1-2,TGTGCCAGCAAGACAGGGAATGGCTACACCTTC,CASKTGNGYTF
NA,NA,TRBV3-1,17,TRBJ2-4,TGTGCCAGCAGCCAAGGGGCAGTCACTTTAGCCAAAAACATTCAGTACTTC,CASSQGAVTLAKNIQYF
NA,TRBD1,TRBV11-1,15,TRBJ2-7,TGTGCCAGCAGCCGACAGGGAATTGGGACCTACGAGCAGTACTTC,CASSRQGIGTYEQYF
NA,NA,TRBV10-3,13,TRBJ2-7,TGTGCCATCAGGGGGACTGTAGGGAGCGAGCAGTACTTC,CAIRGTVGSEQYF
few,TRBD2,TRBV12-3/TRBV12-4,15,TRBJ2-1,TGTGCCAGCAGACCTGAAGGCCTAGCGGGACATGAGCAGTTCTTC,CASRPEGLAGHEQFF
many,TRBD1,TRBV4-3,15,TRBJ2-7,TGCGCCAGCAGTCCCCGGACAGGTACCCTCTACGAGCAGTACTTC,CASSPRTGTLYEQYF
NA,NA,TRBV29-1,11,TRBJ2-1,TGCAGCGTTGAAGCGTTTAGTGAGCAGTTCTTC,CSVEAFSEQFF
NA,TRBD2,TRBV7-2,14,TRBJ2-5,TGTGCCAGCAGCTTAGGTCCGGCGGGAGCGACCCAGTACTTC,CASSLGPAGATQYF
few,NA,TRBV24-1,13,TRBJ2-3,TGTGCCACCAGTGATTTAACTAGCGATACGCAGTATTTT,CATSDLTSDTQYF
NA,TRBD2,TRBV20-1,15,TRBJ2-1,TGCAGTGCTAGACCTCCGGGACTAGCCTACAATGAGCAGTTCTTC,CSARPPGLAYNEQFF
NA,TRBD2,TRBV13,16,TRBJ2-5,TGTGCCAGCAGCTCGCCCAGCCAGACTAGCGGCATATTTAGGTACTTC,CASSSPSQTSGIFRYF
many,TRBD1,TRBV27,16,TRBJ1-2,TGTGCCAGCAGTGGCGGTGCAGGGGGCGCAGGCTATGGCTACACCTTC,CASSGGAGGAGYGYTF
few,NA,TRBV7-2,14,TRBJ2-1,TGTGCCAGCAGCTTAGGCGGCGGAAGCAATGAGCAGTTCTTC,CASSLGGGSNEQFF
NA,NA,TRBV5-5,15,TRBJ2-1,TGTGCCAGCAGCTTGGGGACGTCAGGGGCCGAGGAGCAGTTCTTC,CASSLGTSGAEEQFF
NA,TRBD2,TRBV5-6,19,TRBJ2-7,TGTGCCAGCAGCTTGGGTAGGGGAGGACTAAGCGGGAGTCGGAACGAGCAGTACTTC,CASSLGRGGLSGSRNEQYF
NA,TRBD2,TRBV7-2,13,TRBJ2-1,TGTGCCAGCAGCCCCGGGGGGGGAAATGAGCAGTTCTTC,CASSPGGGNEQFF
NA,TRBD2,TRBV5-1,16,TRBJ2-1,TGCGCCAGCAGCTTGGCCCGGACTAGCGGGACGGAGGAGCAGTTCTTC,CASSLARTSGTEEQFF
once,NA,TRBV9,17,TRBJ1-1,TGTGCCAGCAGTGCGCCGACAGACAGCCGGAAGAACACTGAAGCTTTCTTT,CASSAPTDSRKNTEAFF
few,TRBD2,TRBV4-1,18,TRBJ2-5,TGCGCCAGCAGCCAAGATCACAGACCCGGACTAGCCGGGGAGACCCAGTACTTC,CASSQDHRPGLAGETQYF
NA,TRBD1,TRBV5-5,16,TRBJ2-2,TGTGCCAGCAGCTTCCGGGACAGCGCGAACACCGGGGAGCTGTTTTTT,CASSFRDSANTGELFF
NA,NA,TRBV27,13,TRBJ2-7,TGTGCCAGCAGTCGGAAGCCGCTCTACGAGCAGTACTTC,CASSRKPLYEQYF
NA,NA,TRBV12-3/TRBV12-4,14,TRBJ1-6,TGTGCCAGCAGTTCACCCTACGATAATTCACCCCTCCACTTT,CASSSPYDNSPLHF
NA,NA,TRBV18,13,TRBJ1-1,TGTGCCAGCTCAGGAGTAGGGGACACTGAAGCTTTCTTT,CASSGVGDTEAFF
NA,TRBD2,TRBV29-1,13,TRBJ2-7,TGCAGCGTTATGGGGACTAGGAATTACGAGCAGTACTTC,CSVMGTRNYEQYF
NA,NA,TRBV15,12,TRBJ2-7,TGTGCCACCAGCAGAGATAGGTACGAGCAGTACTTC,CATSRDRYEQYF
once,NA,TRBV6-1,13,TRBJ1-5,TGTGCCAGCACGAGGTCCACCTATCAGCCCCAGCATTTT,CASTRSTYQPQHF
few,TRBD1,TRBV7-3,13,TRBJ1-2,TGTGCCAGCAGTTTGACCAGGGGGGGTGGCTACACCTTC,CASSLTRGGGYTF
NA,NA,TRBV7-2,14,TRBJ2-2,TGTGCCAGCAGCCCTCAGGGATACACCGGGGAGCTGTTTTTT,CASSPQGYTGELFF
few,NA,TRBV10-3,12,TRBJ2-7,TGTGCCATCAATGGTCCGGGGTACGAGCAGTACTTC,CAINGPGYEQYF
few,NA,TRBV5-8,13,TRBJ2-1,TGTGCCAGCAGCTTAACTAGGAACAATGAGCAGTTCTTC,CASSLTRNNEQFF
NA,NA,TRBV2,13,TRBJ2-5,TGTGCCAGCAGCCAAACTAGAACCTTGGAGCAGTACTTC,CASSQTRTLEQYF
NA,TRBD2,TRBV3-1,15,TRBJ2-5,TGTGCCAGCAGCCAAGTCGGGGGGTACCAAGAGACCCAGTACTTC,CASSQVGGYQETQYF
NA,TRBD2,TRBV6-5,15,TRBJ2-5,TGTGCCAGCAGTTACTCGTGGGAGGGCTCAGGGACCCAGTACTTC,CASSYSWEGSGTQYF
NA,NA,TRBV6-1,16,TRBJ2-3,TGTGCCAGCAGTGCCTCAGTCGGGGGTCTTACAGATACGCAGTATTTT,CASSASVGGLTDTQYF
NA,NA,TRBV28,15,TRBJ2-7,TGTGCCAGCGAGTTCGGGTCGGCAGGCTCCTACGAGCAGTACTTC,CASEFGSAGSYEQYF
NA,TRBD1,TRBV28,14,TRBJ2-7,TGTGCCAGCAGTTTGACAGGGACAGGGACCGAGCAGTACTTC,CASSLTGTGTEQYF
few,NA,TRBV30,12,TRBJ2-3,TGTGCCTGGAGTGGAGTCACAGATACGCAGTATTTT,CAWSGVTDTQYF
few,NA,TRBV4-1,14,TRBJ1-5,TGCGCCAGCAGCCAAGATGTACAGGTCGGACCCCAGCATTTT,CASSQDVQVGPQHF
NA,NA,TRBV27,13,TRBJ2-5,TGTGCCAGCAGTCCGCAGACATGGGGGACCCAGTACTTC,CASSPQTWGTQYF
NA,NA,TRBV6-5,13,TRBJ2-3,TGTGCCAGCAGTGACTCTCTAGCCGAGGCGCAGTATTTT,CASSDSLAEAQYF
NA,TRBD2,TRBV24-1,15,TRBJ2-1,TGTGCCACCAGTGTCTCTCTAGCGGGAGCTAATGAGCAGTTCTTC,CATSVSLAGANEQFF